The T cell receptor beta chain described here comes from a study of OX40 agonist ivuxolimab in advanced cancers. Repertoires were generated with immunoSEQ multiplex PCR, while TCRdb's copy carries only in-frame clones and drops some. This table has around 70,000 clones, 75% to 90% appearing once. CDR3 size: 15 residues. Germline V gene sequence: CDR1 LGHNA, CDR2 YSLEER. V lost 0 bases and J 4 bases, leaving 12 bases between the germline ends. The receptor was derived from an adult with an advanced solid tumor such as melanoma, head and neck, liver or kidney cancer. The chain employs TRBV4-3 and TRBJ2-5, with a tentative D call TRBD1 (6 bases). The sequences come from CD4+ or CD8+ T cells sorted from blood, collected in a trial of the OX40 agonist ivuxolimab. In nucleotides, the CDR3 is TGCGCCAGCAGCCAAGAAGGAAGAGGGGGAGAGACCCAGTACTTC. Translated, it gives CASSQEGRGGETQYF.